The 18 T cell receptor beta chains below all came from one sample that was sequenced in a study of identical twins. TCRdb passed the 5' RACE reads through MiXCR, listing each CDR3 protein once. Here the sample spans roughly 290,000 distinct CDR3 sequences, roughly 8.6% being singletons. A further study also used this sample, focusing on yellow fever vaccine responses in identical twins.

The material sequenced was memory (CD45RO+) T cells sorted from blood. The receptors originated from a woman younger than 35 in good health.

The rearrangement uses TRBV5-1 and TRBJ2-2, with no clear D. V dropped 4 bases and J dropped 0 bases, with 7 bases sitting between them. Germline CDR1 is SGHRS and CDR2 is YFSETQ. The CDR3 runs to 14 residues. This chain's CDR3 is CASSPRSNTGELFF. For the CDR3, the DNA is TGCGCCAGCAGCCCGCGTTCGAACACCGGGGAGCTGTTTTTT.

This chain uses TRBV12-3 or TRBV12-4 with TRBJ1-4, with D possibly being TRBD1 (6 bases). Trimming removed 4 bases at V and 8 bases at J, with 14 bases between. The CDR3 has 14 residues. DNA for the CDR3: TGTGCCAGCAGTTGGGGGGACATTAGGGAAAAACTGTTTTTT. It yields the protein CASSWGDIREKLFF.

This clonotype was found a few times. J is TRBJ2-1 and V is TRBV9; 12 bases are a match to TRBD2. Germline trimming cut 3 bases from V and 7 bases from J; bases unmatched to any gene: 8. Germline loops: CDR1 SGDLS, CDR2 YYNGEE. The CDR3 is 16 amino acids. The CDR3 loop reads CASSAGLAGIGNEQFF. The CDR3, as DNA: TGTGCCAGCAGCGCTGGACTAGCGGGGATAGGGAATGAGCAGTTCTTC.

This clonotype was observed at least ten times. The chain uses TRBV20-1 and TRBJ2-1, with TRBD2 identical over 7 bases. Germline CDR1 reads DFQATT; CDR2 reads SNEGSKA (reference sequence). The CDR3 length is 12 residues. The trim removed 4 bases at V and 5 bases at J, leaving 2 bases unmatched. The CDR3 nucleotides read TGCAGTGCTAACGGGGGGAACAATGAGCAGTTCTTC. This encodes CSANGGNNEQFF.

This clonotype was recorded a few times. The rearrangement joins TRBV18 to TRBJ2-1; 9 bases map to TRBD2. The germline CDR1 and CDR2 sequences are KGHSH and LQKENI. This CDR3 has 15 amino acids. The V segment lost 3 bases and the J segment 5 bases; nucleotides outside the gene matches: 5. CDR3 DNA sequence: TGTGCCAGCTCACCGGGACTAGCACAACACAATGAGCAGTTCTTC. It encodes CASSPGLAQHNEQFF.

This clonotype has only a few counts. CDR3 DNA sequence: TGTGCCAGCAAGGCAGGGGTGGAATCACCCCTCCACTTT. As protein: CASKAGVESPLHF. The J gene is TRBJ1-6, the V gene TRBV6-1, with D possibly matching TRBD1 (6 bases). V was shortened by 7 bases and J by 10 bases, with 14 bases between the two germline ends. This CDR3 is 13 amino acids long. The germline CDR1 and CDR2 sequences are MNHNS and SASEGT.

This clonotype was detected ten times or more. The chain couples TRBV5-1 to TRBJ2-1, with D perhaps matching TRBD1 (5 bases). CDR1 and CDR2 (germline): SGHRS, YFSETQ. V was shortened by 3 bases and J by 3 bases, with 13 bases between the two germline ends. The CDR3 covers 15 residues. The CDR3 spells CASSSDRAYYNEQFF. CDR3 DNA sequence: TGCGCCAGCAGCTCAGACAGAGCCTACTACAATGAGCAGTTCTTC.

This clonotype has a count of ten or more. The CDR3 spells CASSARYRNTEAFF. In DNA form, the CDR3 reads TGTGCCAGCAGTGCAAGATACCGGAACACTGAAGCTTTCTTT. The rearrangement uses TRBV12-3 or TRBV12-4 and TRBJ1-1; D gene unclear. The CDR3 is 14 residues long. V was shortened by 5 bases and J by 1 base, with 11 bases between the two germline ends.

The chain is built from TRBV3-1 and TRBJ1-1, with D possibly matching TRBD1 (6 bases). The CDR3 contains 18 residues. CDR1 LGHDT and CDR2 YNNKEL come from the germline V gene (reference sequence). Trimming left V 5 bases short and J 1 base short, with 23 bases between. In nucleotides, the CDR3 is TGTGCCAGCAGCGGTATTTTGGGGGGGCTAAGGGGGAACACTGAAGCTTTCTTT. Its protein product is CASSGILGGLRGNTEAFF.

This clonotype has more than one count but fewer than ten. The chain recombines TRBV5-4 with TRBJ2-3; tentative D call: TRBD2 (6 bases). V lost 1 base and J lost 2, with 11 bases in between. Germline CDR1 reads SGHNT; CDR2 reads YYREEE (reference sequence). The CDR3 contains 15 residues. In DNA form, the CDR3 reads TGTGCCAGCAGCTTGTCCCGGGGGACCACAGATACGCAGTATTTT. The encoded protein is CASSLSRGTTDTQYF.

The chain combines TRBV2 with TRBJ1-2; 10 bases map to TRBD1. This CDR3 comprises 14 residues. Germline loops: CDR1 SNHLY, CDR2 FYNNEI. Trimming cost V 8 bases and J 7 bases; bases outside gene matches: 10. The CDR3 loop reads CASHRTGTGVGYTF. Here the CDR3 DNA reads TGTGCCAGCCACAGGACCGGGACAGGGGTTGGCTACACCTTC.

V gene TRBV2 combines with J gene TRBJ2-5, with 13 nucleotides matching TRBD2. Germline V gene data show CDR1 as SNHLY and CDR2 as FYNNEI. CDR3 length equals 14 residues. Trimming took 6 bases from V and 4 from J; bases not matched to a gene: 2. The CDR3 loop is CASRRLAGGETQYF. For the CDR3, the DNA is TGTGCCAGCAGGCGACTAGCGGGGGGAGAGACCCAGTACTTC.

Only a few counts were recorded for this clonotype. The rearrangement joins TRBV9 to TRBJ2-1; D not certain. V was trimmed by 4 bases and J by 8 bases, leaving 19 bases between them. Germline assignment: CDR1 SGDLS and CDR2 YYNGEE. CDR3 length equals 15 residues. CDR3 nucleotide sequence: TGTGCCAGCAGCCTCGGAGATAACCTGGTCCATGAGCAGTTCTTC. Its protein product is CASSLGDNLVHEQFF.

As concerns this clonotype: A much larger clonotype is one base distant, so this may be a read error. The chain links TRBV11-1 to TRBJ2-5; D uncertain. The V end was cut by 1 base, the J end by 5 bases, with 5 bases between. The CDR3 totals 12 residues. CDR1 and CDR2 from the germline V gene are SGHAT and FQDESV (reference sequence). The DNA of the CDR3 is TGTGCCAGCAGCTTAGTCTGGGAGACCCAGTACTTC. Its protein product is CASSLVWETQYF.

This clonotype was seen more than once but under ten times. The J gene is TRBJ1-2, the V gene TRBV10-3; TRBD1 aligns across 7 bases. This CDR3 has 13 amino acids. From germline, CDR1 is ENHRY and CDR2 SYGVKD. The ends lost 2 bases at V and 5 bases at J; junction bases unmatched: 2. The CDR3 spells CAISEDRAYGYTF. The CDR3 DNA follows: TGTGCCATCAGTGAGGACAGGGCTTATGGCTACACCTTC.

The V gene is TRBV9, the J gene TRBJ2-1, with D tentatively TRBD2 (5 bases). CDR3 length: 16 amino acids. The V end lost 0 bases, the J end lost 0 bases, and 10 bases lay between the germline ends. From germline, CDR1 is SGDLS and CDR2 YYNGEE. The DNA of the CDR3 is TGTGCCAGCAGCGTAGACGGTGGGAGCTCCTACAATGAGCAGTTCTTC. Its protein is CASSVDGGSSYNEQFF.

This clonotype showed up many times. This chain connects TRBV11-3 to TRBJ2-7; no clear D. The germline CDR1 and CDR2 sequences are SGHNT and YENEEA. This CDR3 has 12 residues. Trimming left V 1 base short and J 1 base short, with 2 bases between. CDR3 in amino acids: CASSLVSYEQYF. The CDR3 nucleotides read TGTGCCAGCAGCTTAGTATCCTACGAGCAGTACTTC. The complete variable domain, with remaining parts taken from reference TRBV11-3 and TRBJ2-7, reads EAGVVQSPRYKIIEKKQPVAFWCNPISGHNTLYWYLQNLGQGPELLIRYENEEAVDDSQLPKDRFSAERLKGVDSTLKIQPAELGDSAVYLCASSLVSYEQYFGPGTRLTVT.

There are a few counts of this clonotype. The V gene is TRBV7-9, the J gene TRBJ2-2; 7 nucleotides agree with TRBD2. From germline, CDR1 is SEHNR and CDR2 FQNEAQ (reference sequence). CDR3 length: 17 residues. V shed 5 bases, J shed 4 bases, and the junction held 13 bases outside the gene matches. Here the CDR3 reads CASSGSPGGRGTGELFF. CDR3 nucleotide sequence: TGTGCCAGCAGCGGGTCTCCGGGGGGACGAGGCACCGGGGAGCTGTTTTTT.